The 26 T cell receptor beta chains presented below share a single source sample, sequenced in a study of T cells in Graves' hyperthyroidism and ophthalmopathy. The investigators amplified TCR beta CDR3 regions from RNA transcripts. TCR CDR3 underwent first-round RT-PCR with the HTBI primer set. One entry per CDR3 protein results from TCRdb running MiXCR on the multiplex PCR reads. The repertoire includes about 350,000 distinct CDR3 sequences, around 18% of them detected once, and about 14% sits in the top ten. The sample consisted of blood. The receptors shown here come from a woman aged 40 to 50 with Graves' ophthalmopathy.

This clonotype has a count of ten or more. The CDR3 reads CASSLGTGRPLHF. The CDR3 nucleotides are TGTGCCAGCAGCTTGGGGACGGGCCGTCCCCTCCACTTT. The gene calls are TRBV11-2 and TRBJ1-6; D is perhaps TRBD1 (5 bases). CDR1 is SGHAT and CDR2 is FQNNGV in the germline V gene. The CDR3 loop spans 13 amino acids. The germline V and J ends were trimmed by 3 bases and 13 bases, with 13 bases remaining between them.

This clonotype was counted many times. The chain carries TRBV28 and TRBJ2-7; 13 bases match TRBD2. Trimming took 6 bases from V and 1 from J; bases not matched to a gene: 3. CDR1 MDHEN and CDR2 SYDVKM come from the germline V gene. The length of the CDR3 is 15 residues. The CDR3 sequence is CASRSGLAGSYEQYF. CDR3 DNA sequence: TGTGCCAGCAGATCGGGACTAGCGGGATCCTACGAGCAGTACTTC.

This clonotype was seen ten or more times. This rearrangement joins TRBV10-2 to TRBJ1-5, with TRBD1 identical over 9 bases. Germline CDR1 and CDR2: WSHSY and SAAADI. V lost 6 bases, J lost 5 bases, and 5 bases stayed unmatched. This CDR3 region has 14 residues. The CDR3 nucleotides are TGCGCCAGCAGCCCGGGACAGGGACATCAGCCCCAGCATTTT. Protein product: CASSPGQGHQPQHF.

V is TRBV6-2 or TRBV6-3 and J is TRBJ2-5; TRBD2 matches 10 bases. Looked up from germline, CDR1 is MNHEY and CDR2 is SVGEGT. The CDR3 extends over 14 amino acids. With V trimmed by 6 bases and J by 3 bases, 4 bases remained unmatched. The CDR3 region has the DNA TGTGCCAGCAGAACTAGCGGGGCCAAAGAGACCCAGTACTTC. It specifies CASRTSGAKETQYF.

This clonotype was detected ten times or more. The chain carries TRBV13 and TRBJ1-5; possible D gene TRBD1, 6 bases. CDR3 length: 15 amino acids. Trimming took off 6 bases at V and 0 bases at J, with 12 bases between the two ends. Germline V gives CDR1 PRHDT, CDR2 FYEKMQ (reference sequence). CDR3 protein: CASSRTGFSNQPQHF. DNA for the CDR3: TGTGCCAGCAGTCGAACAGGGTTTAGCAATCAGCCCCAGCATTTT.

This clonotype has at least ten counts. The V call is TRBV7-9, the J call TRBJ2-7; D is undetermined. CDR3 length: 15 amino acids. Trimming removed 2 bases at V and 2 bases at J, with 13 bases between. Germline CDR1 is SEHNR and CDR2 is FQNEAQ (reference sequence). The CDR3 coding sequence is TGTGCCAGCAGCTTACCCTCTAGTTCTACCTACGAGCAGTACTTC. Its protein is CASSLPSSSTYEQYF. The variable domain in full, with the rest retrieved from reference TRBV7-9 and TRBJ2-7, is DTGVSQNPRHKITKRGQNVTFRCDPISEHNRLYWYRQTLGQGPEFLTYFQNEAQLEKSRLLSDRFSAERPKGSFSTLEIQRTEQGDSAMYLCASSLPSSSTYEQYFGPGTRLTVT.

This clonotype was found many times. The chain carries TRBV28 and TRBJ2-5, with D possibly TRBD2 on 6 matching bases. The CDR3 contains 15 residues. Germline CDR1 is MDHEN and CDR2 is SYDVKM. V lost 2 bases and J 1 base, leaving 11 bases between the germline ends. CDR3 region: CASSLMGGVQETQYF. The DNA of the CDR3 is TGTGCCAGCAGTTTAATGGGAGGAGTCCAAGAGACCCAGTACTTC.

The chain joins TRBV5-1 to TRBJ2-7, with D possibly matching TRBD2 (6 bases). CDR1 and CDR2 from the germline V gene are SGHRS and YFSETQ. The V end was cut by 7 bases, the J end by 2 bases, with 16 bases between. This CDR3 region has 14 residues. The chain's CDR3 is CASDRGTPPYEQYF. CDR3 DNA sequence: TGCGCCAGCGACCGGGGGACCCCCCCCTACGAGCAGTACTTC.

The chain couples TRBV30 to TRBJ1-3; D is undetermined. This CDR3 is built from 15 residues. The V gene lost 2 bases and the J gene lost 4 bases, with 15 bases spanning the gap. Germline lookup yields CDR1 GTSNPN and CDR2 SVGIG (reference sequence). The CDR3 loop reads CAWSLGLSSGNTIYF. CDR3 sequence (DNA): TGTGCCTGGAGTCTGGGATTGAGCTCCGGAAACACCATATATTTT.

This clonotype has at least ten counts. This chain uses TRBV6-1 with TRBJ2-7; unclear D gene. The V gene lost 7 bases and the J gene lost 2 bases, with 12 bases spanning the gap. The CDR3 runs 13 residues. Germline values: CDR1 MNHNS, CDR2 SASEGT. The CDR3 region has the DNA TGTGCCAGCATTGGCGGTCCCGCCTACGAGCAGTACTTC. Its translation: CASIGGPAYEQYF.

There are many counts of this clonotype. V gene TRBV29-1 combines with J gene TRBJ2-2, with 10 bases lining up with TRBD2. Germline assignment: CDR1 SQVTM and CDR2 ANQGSEA. The J segment lost 5 bases and the V segment lost 5 bases, leaving 8 bases of the junction unmatched. This CDR3 is 15 amino acids long. CDR3 DNA: TGCAGCGTTCGGCTAGCGGGAGTGGGTACCGGGGAGCTGTTTTTT. Translation gives CSVRLAGVGTGELFF.

This clonotype was detected ten times or more. The genes are TRBV30 and TRBJ1-2, with D possibly being TRBD1 (5 bases). V was shortened by 4 bases and J by 5 bases, with 17 bases between the two germline ends. Germline CDR1 reads GTSNPN; CDR2 reads SVGIG (reference sequence). CDR3 length equals 14 residues. The CDR3 region has the DNA TGTGCCTGGACCTTACAGACAGAGAAGTATGGCTACACCTTC. This encodes CAWTLQTEKYGYTF.

This chain joins TRBV4-1 and TRBJ2-7, with D tentatively TRBD2 (5 bases). The CDR3 has 15 residues. V was trimmed by 0 bases and J by 2 bases, leaving 11 bases between them. Germline V gene data show CDR1 as MGHRA and CDR2 as YSYEKL. In DNA form, the CDR3 reads TGCGCCAGCAGCCAAGAGGGCAGCGGAGCCTACGAGCAGTACTTC. This encodes CASSQEGSGAYEQYF.

In its sample, this clonotype was seen many times. The genes are TRBV6-1 and TRBJ2-7; either TRBD1 or TRBD2 may fit D (5 bases each). This CDR3 has 12 amino acids. Germline V gene data show CDR1 as MNHNS and CDR2 as SASEGT. Trimming removed 6 bases from V and 6 bases from J, with 12 bases in between. For the CDR3, the DNA is TGTGCCAGCAGAACTTCTGGGGGCGAGCAGTACTTC. Its translation: CASRTSGGEQYF.

This clonotype was counted many times. The rearrangement joins TRBV9 to TRBJ2-5; 9 nucleotides match TRBD1. This CDR3 region has 16 residues. Germline CDR1 and CDR2: SGDLS and YYNGEE. V was pared by 0 bases and J by 5 bases, with 8 bases of the junction left unmatched. The chain's CDR3 is CASSVDWGQGGETQYF. Here the CDR3 DNA reads TGTGCCAGCAGCGTAGATTGGGGACAGGGCGGGGAGACCCAGTACTTC.

This clonotype was observed at least ten times. This chain's CDR3 is CSAEGRTGANIQYF. The CDR3 coding sequence is TGCAGTGCTGAGGGACGCACCGGGGCAAACATTCAGTACTTC. J is TRBJ2-4 and V is TRBV20-1; D possibly matches TRBD1 or TRBD2 (5 bases each). The CDR3 sequence is 14 residues long. Trimming took off 5 bases at V and 6 bases at J, with 17 bases between the two ends. Germline CDR1 is DFQATT and CDR2 is SNEGSKA (reference sequence).

Points on this clonotype: This may be a read error: a much more frequent sequence differs by one nucleotide. The rearrangement uses TRBV12-3 or TRBV12-4 and TRBJ2-3, with D unclear. V lost 10 bases and J lost 4, with 15 bases in between. This CDR3 has 13 amino acids. CDR3 sequence: CATARTSSDTQYF. Here the CDR3 DNA reads TGTGCCACCGCACGGACCAGCTCAGATACGCAGTATTTT.

The chain uses TRBV28 and TRBJ2-7, with a possible D match to TRBD2 (5 bases). V lost 5 bases and J 3 bases, leaving 14 bases between the germline ends. Per germline, CDR1 MDHEN and CDR2 SYDVKM. CDR3 length: 14 residues. The CDR3 region has the DNA TGTGCCAGCAGTGCCCTACTAGTGGACTACGAGCAGTACTTC. Its translation is CASSALLVDYEQYF.

This clonotype has ten or more counts. V is TRBV30 and J is TRBJ1-6; maybe TRBD1 (6 bases). With 1 base removed from V and 5 bases from J, the gap between germline ends came to 12 bases. The CDR3 has 15 residues. From germline, CDR1 is GTSNPN and CDR2 SVGIG (reference sequence). As DNA, the CDR3 is TGTGCCTGGAGTGCCCACAGGGCGGATAATTCACCCCTCCACTTT. This encodes CAWSAHRADNSPLHF.

The J gene is TRBJ1-1, the V gene TRBV6-1; no reliable D call. This CDR3 region has 12 residues. The germline V and J ends were trimmed by 4 bases and 5 bases, with 8 bases remaining between them. Germline assignment: CDR1 MNHNS and CDR2 SASEGT. CDR3 sequence: CASSAGRTEAFF. The CDR3, as DNA: TGTGCCAGCAGTGCGGGGAGGACTGAAGCTTTCTTT.

A few counts support this clonotype. This chain links TRBV3-1 with TRBJ2-7, with D perhaps TRBD1 or TRBD2 (5 bases each). This CDR3 spans 14 amino acids. The V and J ends lost 0 bases and 12 bases respectively, with 18 bases between them. The germline V gene encodes CDR1 LGHDT and CDR2 YNNKEL (reference sequence). The CDR3 here is CASSQEMGRGRRYF. In nucleotides, the CDR3 is TGTGCCAGCAGCCAAGAGATGGGCCGGGGCAGGCGGTACTTC.

V usage is TRBV30 and J usage is TRBJ1-2; 9 bases match TRBD1. This CDR3 comprises 12 residues. V lost 8 bases and J lost 3; bases outside the gene matches: 4. Germline V gene sequence: CDR1 GTSNPN, CDR2 SVGIG (reference sequence). The CDR3 nucleotides read TGTGCCGGGACAGGGTGGGACTATGGCTACACCTTC. Translated: CAGTGWDYGYTF.

In its sample, this clonotype was seen a few times. V and J are TRBV15 and TRBJ2-5, with D tentatively TRBD1 or TRBD2 (5 bases each). Germline lookup yields CDR1 LNHNV and CDR2 YYDKDF (reference sequence). V lost 0 bases, J lost 7 bases, and 15 bases lay in between. There are 15 residues in the CDR3. CDR3 in amino acids: CATSRDRMGVRTQYF. CDR3 DNA sequence: TGTGCCACCAGCAGAGATCGGATGGGGGTAAGGACCCAGTACTTC. Full variable domain (rest looked up from reference TRBV15 and TRBJ2-5): DAMVIQNPRYQVTQFGKPVTLSCSQTLNHNVMYWYQQKSSQAPKLLFHYYDKDFNNEADTPDNFQSRRPNTSFCFLDIRSPGLGDTAMYLCATSRDRMGVRTQYFGPGTRLLVL.

The sample holds many counts of this clonotype. The V gene is TRBV5-1, the J gene TRBJ2-5; 7 bases agree with TRBD2. This CDR3 spans 17 amino acids. Germline trimming cut 0 bases from V and 8 bases from J; bases unmatched to any gene: 16. Germline CDR1 reads SGHRS; CDR2 reads YFSETQ. For the CDR3, the DNA is TGCGCCAGCAGCTTGGATTTGATTGGCGGGACGGGGGGAACCCAGTACTTC. Its protein is CASSLDLIGGTGGTQYF.

This clonotype has a count of ten or more. This sequence may be a read error, since a much larger clone differs from it by one base. The rearrangement links TRBV5-1 to TRBJ1-2, with TRBD1 as a possible D gene (6 bases). The CDR3 has 14 amino acids. Per the germline V gene, CDR1 is SGHRS and CDR2 is YFSETQ. In DNA form, the CDR3 reads TGCGCCAGCAGCTTAGACGGGGGGCGAGTTGGCTGCACCTTC. Translating it yields CASSLDGGRVGCTF. The full variable domain, completed using reference TRBV5-1 and TRBJ1-2, is KAGVTQTPRYLIKTRGQQVTLSCSPISGHRSVSWYQQTPGQGLQFLFEYFSETQRNKGNFPGRFSGRQFSNSRSEMNVSTLELGDSALYLCASSLDGGRVGCTFGSGTRLTVV.

This clonotype was recorded many times. The chain joins TRBV2 to TRBJ2-7; D possibly uses TRBD1 or TRBD2 (6 bases each). The V end was cut by 3 bases, the J end by 3 bases, with 15 bases between. CDR1 is SNHLY, CDR2 FYNNEI, per germline. The CDR3 is made up of 15 amino acids. In nucleotides, the CDR3 is TGTGCCAGCAGTGAGGAAGGGGGGCTGGGCTACGAGCAGTACTTC. Protein: CASSEEGGLGYEQYF.